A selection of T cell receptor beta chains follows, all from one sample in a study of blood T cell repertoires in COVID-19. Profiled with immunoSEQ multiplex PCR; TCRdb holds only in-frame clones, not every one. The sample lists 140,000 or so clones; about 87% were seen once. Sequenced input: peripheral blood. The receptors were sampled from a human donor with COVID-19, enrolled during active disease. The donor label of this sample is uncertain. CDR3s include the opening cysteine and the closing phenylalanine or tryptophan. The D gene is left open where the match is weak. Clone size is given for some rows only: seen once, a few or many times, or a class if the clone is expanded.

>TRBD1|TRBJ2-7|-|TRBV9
CASSVQPVGGFTGGEQYF
TGTGCCAGCAGCGTACAACCAGTCGGGGGTTTTACAGGGGGCGAGCAGTACTTC
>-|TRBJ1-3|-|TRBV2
CASQQGSGNTIYF
TGTGCCAGCCAACAGGGCTCTGGAAACACCATATATTTT
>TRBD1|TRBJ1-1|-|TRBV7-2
CASSSSGGTEAFF
TGTGCCAGCAGCTCCTCAGGGGGGACTGAAGCTTTCTTT
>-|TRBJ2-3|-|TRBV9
CASSVAGVAADTQYF
TGTGCCAGCAGCGTAGCAGGTGTGGCAGCAGATACGCAGTATTTT
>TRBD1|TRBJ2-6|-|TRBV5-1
CASSFGDRGISGANVLTF
TGCGCCAGCAGCTTTGGGGACAGGGGTATATCTGGGGCCAACGTCCTGACTTTC
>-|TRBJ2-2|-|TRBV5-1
CASSLGAPANTGELFF
TGCGCCAGCAGCTTAGGGGCCCCCGCAAACACCGGGGAGCTGTTTTTT
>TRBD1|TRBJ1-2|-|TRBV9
CASSVQGGYGYTF
TGTGCCAGCAGCGTCCAGGGGGGATATGGCTACACCTTC
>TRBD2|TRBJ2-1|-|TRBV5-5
CASSFSGGPGTEQFF
TGTGCCAGCAGCTTTAGCGGGGGGCCAGGCACTGAGCAGTTCTTC
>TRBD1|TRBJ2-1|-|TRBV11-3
CASSLDGTGSGEQFF
TGTGCCAGCAGCTTAGACGGGACAGGGAGCGGCGAGCAGTTCTTC
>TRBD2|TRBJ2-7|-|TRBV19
CASSRGTSGINPTEQYF
TGTGCCAGTAGTAGGGGGACTAGCGGGATCAACCCTACCGAGCAGTACTTC
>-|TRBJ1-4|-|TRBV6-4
CASSDQTGKLFF
TGTGCCAGCAGTGACCAGACGGGAAAACTGTTTTTT
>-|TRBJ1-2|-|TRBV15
CATSRLAVGYTF
TGTGCCACCAGCAGATTAGCGGTGGGCTACACCTTC
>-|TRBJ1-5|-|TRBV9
CASSAAEGTQPQHF
TGTGCCAGCAGCGCCGCGGAGGGTACTCAGCCCCAGCATTTT
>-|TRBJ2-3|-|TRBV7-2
CASSLDREGTQYF
TGTGCCAGCAGCTTAGACAGGGAGGGTACGCAGTATTTT
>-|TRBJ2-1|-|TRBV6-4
CASSASSYNEQFF
TGTGCCAGCAGTGCTAGCTCCTACAATGAGCAGTTCTTC
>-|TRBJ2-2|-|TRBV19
CASRSESNTGELFF
TGTGCCAGCCGCAGCGAATCGAATACCGGGGAGCTGTTTTTT
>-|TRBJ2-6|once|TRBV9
CASSLGHGGYSGANVLTF
TGTGCCAGCAGTCTCGGACACGGAGGGTACTCTGGGGCCAACGTCCTGACTTTC
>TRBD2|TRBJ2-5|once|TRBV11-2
CASSRTSEGETQYF
TGTGCCAGCAGCCGGACTAGCGAGGGGGAGACCCAGTACTTC
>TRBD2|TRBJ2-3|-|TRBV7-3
CASSLTGLAGGDTQYF
TGTGCCAGCAGCTTAACGGGACTAGCGGGGGGAGATACGCAGTATTTT
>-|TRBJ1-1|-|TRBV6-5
CASTEGGGPNTEAFF
TGTGCCAGCACCGAGGGGGGGGGCCCGAACACTGAAGCTTTCTTT
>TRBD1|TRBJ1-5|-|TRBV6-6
CASSYTTGVQPQHF
TGTGCCAGCAGTTACACAACAGGGGTTCAGCCCCAGCATTTT
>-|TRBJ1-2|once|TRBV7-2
CASSKQASGYGYTF
TGTGCCAGCAGCAAACAGGCTTCGGGCTATGGCTACACCTTC
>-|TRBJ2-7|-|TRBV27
CASSAYYEQYF
TGTGCCAGCAGTGCGTACTACGAGCAGTACTTC
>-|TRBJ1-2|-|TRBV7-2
CASSATAHYGYTF
TGTGCCAGCAGCGCAACAGCTCACTATGGCTACACCTTC
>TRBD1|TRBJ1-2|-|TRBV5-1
CASSFGQGRGYTF
TGCGCCAGCAGCTTCGGACAGGGCAGGGGCTACACCTTC
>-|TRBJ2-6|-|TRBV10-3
CAITGGVSGANVLTF
TGTGCCATCACCGGAGGGGTCTCTGGGGCCAACGTCCTGACTTTC
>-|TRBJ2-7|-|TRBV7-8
CASSSPGGDRSYEQYF
TGTGCCAGCAGCTCCCCGGGGGGGGACAGATCCTACGAGCAGTACTTC
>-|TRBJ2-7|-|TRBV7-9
CASSSTQGSYEQYF
TGTGCCAGCAGCTCGACACAGGGTTCCTACGAGCAGTACTTC
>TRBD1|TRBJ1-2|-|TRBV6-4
CASSPGTGGNYGYTF
TGTGCCAGCAGTCCCGGGACAGGGGGCAACTATGGCTACACCTTC
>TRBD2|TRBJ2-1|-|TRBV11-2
CASSLVSGSYNEQFF
TGTGCCAGCAGCCTCGTTAGCGGGTCCTACAATGAGCAGTTCTTC
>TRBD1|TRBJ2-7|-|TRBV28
CASSDRGSDEQYF
TGTGCCAGCTCCGACAGGGGAAGCGACGAGCAGTACTTC
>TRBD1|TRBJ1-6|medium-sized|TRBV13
CASSFSTGVSPLHF
TGTGCCAGCAGCTTCTCGACAGGGGTTTCACCCCTCCACTTT
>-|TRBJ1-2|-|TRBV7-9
CASSFQTGLYGYTF
TGTGCCAGCAGCTTCCAAACAGGGTTGTACGGCTACACCTTC
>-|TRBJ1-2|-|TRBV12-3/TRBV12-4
CASSFGESGYTF
TGTGCCAGCAGTTTTGGGGAGTCTGGCTACACCTTC
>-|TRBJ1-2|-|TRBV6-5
CASSYSARDNGYTF
TGTGCCAGCAGTTACTCGGCCAGGGATAATGGCTACACCTTC
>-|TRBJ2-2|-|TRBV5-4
CASSMQGNTGELFF
TGTGCCAGCAGCATGCAGGGGAACACCGGGGAGCTGTTTTTT
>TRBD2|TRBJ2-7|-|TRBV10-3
CAISETRLAGGPTPYEQYF
TGTGCCATCAGTGAGACCAGACTAGCGGGGGGCCCAACCCCCTACGAGCAGTACTTC